The 8 T cell receptor beta chains presented below share a single source sample, sequenced in a study of regulatory T cells in long-lasting Graves disease. The time point was: newly diagnosed GD, antithyroid drugs for less than 3 months. PBMC-extracted RNA yielded the TCR library. Construction of TCR beta libraries relied on iRepertoire HTBI primers and on Arm-PCR targeting CDR3 regions. Each CDR3 protein is one row after TCRdb ran MiXCR on the multiplex PCR reads. The repertoire consists of roughly 560,000 distinct CDR3 sequences, with about 12% occurring once and the leading ten covering roughly 8.9%. Another study also made use of these data, one on T cells in Graves' hyperthyroidism and ophthalmopathy.

Source: peripheral blood mononuclear cells (PBMCs), taken at new diagnosis, from a patient treated with antithyroid drugs. The receptors here all came from a woman in her 30s with Graves disease.

This clonotype showed up many times. V is TRBV2 and J is TRBJ2-5; no clear D gene. CDR1 SNHLY and CDR2 FYNNEI come from the germline V gene. This CDR3 contains 10 residues. V lost 8 bases and J 7 bases, leaving 8 bases between the germline ends. For the CDR3, the DNA is TGTGCCAGCTACCTCGGGACCCAGTACTTC. Translating gives CASYLGTQYF.

The chain recombines TRBV5-5 with TRBJ2-7; 10 positions agree with TRBD1. The J segment lost 6 bases and the V segment lost 6 bases, leaving 9 bases of the junction unmatched. The CDR3 has 14 residues. Looked up from germline, CDR1 is SGHKS and CDR2 is YYEKEE (reference sequence). Here the CDR3 DNA reads TGTGCCAGCACCCAGGGACAGGGGTTCGGCGAGCAGTACTTC. This codes for CASTQGQGFGEQYF.

There are many counts of this clonotype. This rearrangement joins TRBV18 to TRBJ1-6; 7 bases agree with TRBD1. After removal of 3 bases from V and 4 bases from J, the junction contained 3 bases not matched to a gene. The CDR3 is 15 amino acids. Germline V gene lookup returns CDR1 KGHSH and CDR2 LQKENI. Written as DNA, the CDR3 is TGTGCCAGCTCACCGGACAGGCCGTATAATTCACCCCTCCACTTT. Amino acid sequence: CASSPDRPYNSPLHF.

This clonotype was observed many times. The rearrangement uses TRBV6-2 or TRBV6-3 and TRBJ2-3; D may be TRBD1 (6 bases). CDR3 size: 15 residues. Germline CDR1 MNHEY, CDR2 SVGEGT. Trimming left V 4 bases short and J 3 bases short, with 14 bases between. The CDR3 protein is CASSSRTEVTDTQYF. DNA for the CDR3: TGTGCCAGCAGTTCACGGACAGAGGTTACAGATACGCAGTATTTT.

This clonotype was recorded at least ten times. The chain employs TRBV7-9 and TRBJ1-2; D remains unclear. The CDR3 covers 12 residues. Germline lookup yields CDR1 SEHNR and CDR2 FQNEAQ (reference sequence). V was pared by 6 bases and J by 3 bases, with 8 bases between. CDR3 residues: CASSLTDYGYTF. The CDR3 DNA sequence: TGTGCCAGCAGTTTGACGGACTATGGCTACACCTTC.

The table lists this clonotype with a count of one. This may be a read error, as it is one base from a much larger clone. The chain joins TRBV9 to TRBJ1-6, with D tentatively TRBD1 (5 bases). This CDR3 contains 15 residues. Trimming stripped 1 base from V and 10 bases from J, with 15 bases between. CDR1 and CDR2 from the germline V gene are SGDLS and YYNGEE. The CDR3 DNA follows: TGTGCCAGCAGCGTAAATACCCAGGGTTGGTCACCCCTCCACTTT. This gives the protein CASSVNTQGWSPLHF.

This clonotype was found a few times. This chain joins TRBV11-2 and TRBJ1-1; D call uncertain. In germline, CDR1 is SGHAT, CDR2 FQNNGV. V lost 1 base and J lost 2, with 8 bases in between. The CDR3 contains 14 residues. This CDR3 reads CASSLVGINTEAFF. In DNA, the CDR3 is TGTGCCAGCAGCTTAGTAGGGATTAACACTGAAGCTTTCTTT.

This clonotype was seen a handful of times. The V call is TRBV20-1, the J call TRBJ1-4; no clear D gene. The germline V gene encodes CDR1 DFQATT and CDR2 SNEGSKA (reference sequence). This CDR3 has 14 amino acids. The V and J ends lost 3 bases and 8 bases respectively, with 16 bases between them. The CDR3 region is CSARSIGKEEKLFF. The CDR3 coding sequence is TGCAGTGCTAGGTCCATCGGTAAGGAGGAAAAACTGTTTTTT.